The 15 T cell receptor beta chains given below trace back to one sample, sequenced in a study of T cell repertoires in cytomegalovirus infection (dated 2019 in TCRdb). This specimen's treatment or condition label, per the study, means: in vitro stimulation with specific CMV peptide epitopes to enrich CMV-specific T cells. No antigen is known for these receptors. Sequencing used an Illumina HiSeq 1500. Using fastp trimming at Q25 and MiXCR clonotype assembly, TCRdb reanalyzed the public sequencing data and kept in-frame beta chains. All rows with the same CDR3 protein become a single entry with the most common DNA and genes. The table for this sample lists roughly 920,000 distinct CDR3 sequences; 31% of them were counted only once. The top ten constitute about an eighth of the sample. The sample in question was cultured CD8+ T cells from PBMCs, obtained from culture after CMV antigen stimulation. The receptors derive from a human donor in good health (CMV status not recorded). Some clones in this sample may be carry-over from other donors' samples.

This clonotype was seen more than once but under ten times. CDR3 DNA sequence: TGTGCCAGCAGCCAGCTAGACAGAAATCAGCCCCAGCATTTT. It is translated as CASSQLDRNQPQHF. The chain joins TRBV7-9 to TRBJ1-5; TRBD1 might be the D (5 bases). CDR1 is SEHNR and CDR2 is FQNEAQ in the germline V gene (reference sequence). V was pared by 5 bases and J by 4 bases, with 12 bases between. This CDR3 spans 14 amino acids.

The V gene is TRBV29-1, the J gene TRBJ1-2; D is unclear. Germline CDR1 is SQVTM and CDR2 is ANQGSEA. The CDR3 extends over 15 amino acids. The V and J ends lost 3 bases and 5 bases respectively, with 19 bases between them. The CDR3 reads CSVDADDILIYGYTF. The CDR3 DNA follows: TGCAGCGTTGATGCAGATGACATCCTAATTTATGGCTACACCTTC.

There are a few counts of this clonotype. J is TRBJ1-2 and V is TRBV7-9, with 12 bases matching TRBD1. V was pared by 7 bases and J by 8 bases, with 5 bases of the junction left unmatched. This CDR3 contains 13 residues. Germline CDR1 SEHNR, CDR2 FQNEAQ (reference sequence). The CDR3 region is CASKGTGGFGYTF. The CDR3 DNA reads as TGTGCCAGCAAAGGGACAGGGGGCTTCGGCTACACCTTC.

This clonotype was recorded a few times. V and J are TRBV24-1 and TRBJ2-1, with 15 bases identical to TRBD2. CDR3 length equals 17 residues. After removal of 0 bases from V and 9 bases from J, the junction contained 5 bases not matched to a gene. Germline lookup yields CDR1 KGHDR and CDR2 SFDVKD. The DNA of the CDR3 is TGTGCCACCAGTGATTTGCAAGGACTAGCGGGGGGGACTGAGCAGTTCTTC. The encoded protein is CATSDLQGLAGGTEQFF.

This clonotype has at least ten counts. The rearrangement links TRBV6-1 to TRBJ2-6; 7 bases agree with TRBD1. The J segment lost 2 bases and the V segment lost 9 bases, leaving 4 bases of the junction unmatched. This CDR3 has 14 residues. Germline CDR1 reads MNHNS; CDR2 reads SASEGT. The DNA of the CDR3 is TGTGCCAGTAAAACAGGGGCTGGGGCCAACGTCCTGACTTTC. Its protein product is CASKTGAGANVLTF.

This clonotype appeared many times. The chain links TRBV7-2 to TRBJ1-2; 8 bases map to TRBD1. Germline-derived CDR1 and CDR2 are SGHTA and FQGNSA. The junction had 7 bases not matched to a gene; V was cut back by 2 bases and J by 8 bases. This CDR3 spans 14 amino acids. In DNA form, the CDR3 reads TGTGCCAGCAGCTTACCAGGGGGCGCAGAGGGCTACACCTTC. Its translation is CASSLPGGAEGYTF.

Note on this clonotype: Just one base apart from a much larger clone, this may be a read error. V is TRBV7-6 and J is TRBJ2-3; possible D gene TRBD2, 6 bases. This CDR3 spans 15 amino acids. Germline-derived CDR1 and CDR2 are SGHVS and FNYEAQ. The CDR3 coding sequence is TGTGTCAGCAGCCCAGGGCGGGGATGGACAGATACGCAGTATTTT. It specifies CVSSPGRGWTDTQYF.

This clonotype has at least ten counts. This sequence joins TRBV28 and TRBJ2-2; D is unclear. Trimming took off 5 bases at V and 4 bases at J, with 8 bases between the two ends. Germline values: CDR1 MDHEN, CDR2 SYDVKM. CDR3 length equals 13 residues. CDR3 in amino acids: CASSPWGTGELFF. The CDR3, as DNA: TGTGCCAGCAGTCCCTGGGGCACCGGGGAGCTGTTTTTT.

There are a few counts of this clonotype. The rearrangement links TRBV4-3 to TRBJ2-3; TRBD1 might be the D (6 bases). The CDR3 spans 16 residues. V was trimmed by 0 bases and J by 0 bases, leaving 10 bases between them. Germline CDR1 and CDR2: LGHNA and YSLEER. The CDR3 sequence: CASSQEETGSTDTQYF. The CDR3 DNA sequence: TGCGCCAGCAGCCAAGAGGAGACAGGAAGCACAGATACGCAGTATTTT.

This clonotype came up a few times. The chain has TRBV5-1 and TRBJ1-6, with a tentative D call TRBD1 (6 bases). V was cut by 1 base and J by 7 bases, with 12 bases left in between. Germline V gene sequence: CDR1 SGHRS, CDR2 YFSETQ. This CDR3 is 15 amino acids long. Here the CDR3 DNA reads TGCGCCAGCAGCTTGAGGACAGCACAAAATTCACCCCTCCACTTT. Residues: CASSLRTAQNSPLHF.

This chain connects TRBV3-1 to TRBJ2-3; TRBD2 aligns across 7 bases. V dropped 1 base and J dropped 5; count of bases not matched to a gene: 12. This CDR3 is built from 17 residues. Germline values: CDR1 LGHDT, CDR2 YNNKEL (reference sequence). This chain's CDR3 is CASSQVFAGDEQDTQYF. The DNA of the CDR3 is TGTGCCAGCAGCCAAGTGTTCGCGGGGGATGAACAAGATACGCAGTATTTT.

This clonotype was detected a few times. This sequence joins TRBV2 and TRBJ2-7, with D unresolved. Trimming stripped 6 bases from V and 6 bases from J, with 18 bases between. From germline, CDR1 is SNHLY and CDR2 FYNNEI. This CDR3 comprises 14 residues. CDR3 nucleotides: TGTGCCAGCAGACCACCTGTAGAGTTAGTCGAGCAGTACGTC. Encoded protein: CASRPPVELVEQYV.

The rearrangement joins TRBV6-2 or TRBV6-3 to TRBJ2-5, with D perhaps TRBD2 (6 bases). Looked up from germline, CDR1 is MNHEY and CDR2 is SVGEGT. Trimming stripped 3 bases from V and 2 bases from J, with 16 bases between. This CDR3 contains 16 residues. The CDR3 nucleotides are TGTGCCAGCAGTTATCCTGGACTACCCGGGCAAGAGACCCAGTACTTC. Translating it yields CASSYPGLPGQETQYF.

V is TRBV7-9 and J is TRBJ2-7; weak D call: TRBD2 (6 bases). Germline V lookup: CDR1 SEHNR, CDR2 FQNEAQ (reference sequence). V was trimmed by 5 bases and J by 6 bases, leaving 14 bases between them. The CDR3 totals 13 residues. CDR3 sequence: CASSHGGAIEQYF. As DNA, the CDR3 is TGTGCCAGCAGCCATGGAGGGGCCATCGAGCAGTACTTC.

In this sample, this clonotype turned up many times. This sequence joins TRBV7-2 and TRBJ2-3, with D hard to call. V lost 3 bases, J lost 0 bases, and 10 bases lay in between. There are 15 residues in the CDR3. Germline V gives CDR1 SGHTA, CDR2 FQGNSA. DNA of the CDR3: TGTGCCAGCAGCTTCTTCGAACATAGCACAGATACGCAGTATTTT. It is translated as CASSFFEHSTDTQYF.